These T cell receptor beta chains were read from a single sample in a study of sequential checkpoint blockade in melanoma. Sequencing used immunoSEQ multiplex PCR; TCRdb keeps in-frame clones, though not all of them. The data show 15,000 to 20,000 clones, 45% to 65% seen once. Sequences were derived from CD8+ T cells sorted from blood (inferred from file names), sampled from a patient given nivolumab and ipilimumab in sequence. The receptor set was obtained from a human donor with melanoma. Each CDR3 is given with its conserved first and last residue.

v_call	j_call	cdr3_aa
TRBV9	TRBJ1-1	CASSVGTVNTEAFF
TRBV7-9	TRBJ1-4	CASSLDTGGNEKLFF
TRBV27	TRBJ2-1	CASIPGTSGYNEQFF
TRBV2	TRBJ2-1	CASSVGSSDNEQFF
TRBV27	TRBJ2-5	CASSSYDRVGPQYF
TRBV27	TRBJ2-1	CASSPSTSSYNEQFF
TRBV7-9	TRBJ1-6	CASSLYSAGPNSPLHF
TRBV7-9	TRBJ2-7	CASRSPLYEQYF
TRBV5-6	TRBJ1-1	CASSLQGQLTEAFF
TRBV7-9	TRBJ2-5	CASSLLADTYF
TRBV28	TRBJ2-3	CASSLMGHLAGDTDTQYF
TRBV5-3	TRBJ2-7	CASSPGLGLEQYF
TRBV10-3	TRBJ2-7	CAISDEEGQGPYEQYF
TRBV7-9	TRBJ2-1	CASSLDSGVSYNEQFF
TRBV5-8	TRBJ2-2	CASEAGTGELFF
TRBV7-6	TRBJ1-2	CASSPYGEGAMSYGYTF
TRBV7-9	TRBJ1-2	CASSLVLEWGYTF
TRBV7-8	TRBJ1-1	CASSYDLRTARGTEAFF
TRBV10-3	TRBJ2-7	CAISETSGSGDEQYF
TRBV6-5	TRBJ2-7	CASSYGPTYEQYF
TRBV19	TRBJ2-1	CASSIFGREWDEQFF
TRBV10-3	NA	CAISVAMGAYEQYF
TRBV13	TRBJ1-1	CASRATGGVTEAFF